Presented here are 30 T cell receptor beta chains from one specimen sequenced in a study of CD8 T cells in Susac syndrome. Reverse transcription used roughly 0.5 to 1 ug RNA and random hexamers. TCRdb processed the immunoSEQ multiplex PCR reads anew with MiXCR; each CDR3 protein has one entry. The table records around 200,000 distinct CDR3 sequences, 85% to 95% of them present only once. Sequencing was performed on CD4+ T cells from PBMCs. Receptors originate from a human donor with multiple sclerosis.

The chain recombines TRBV29-1 with TRBJ2-7; 8 bases line up with TRBD1. In germline, CDR1 is SQVTM, CDR2 ANQGSEA. This CDR3 is built from 12 residues. The ends lost 7 bases at V and 7 bases at J; junction bases unmatched: 9. The CDR3 protein is CSAETGEGEQYF. The CDR3, as DNA: TGCAGCGCGGAGACAGGGGAAGGGGAGCAGTACTTC.

The rearrangement uses TRBV5-1 and TRBJ2-4; no clear D gene. The V end lost 0 bases, the J end lost 7 bases, and 11 bases lay between the germline ends. This CDR3 comprises 14 residues. CDR1 and CDR2 from the germline V gene are SGHRS and YFSETQ. CDR3 coding DNA: TGCGCCAGCAGCTTGGGTAGTGATGGGAACATTCAGTACTTC. Its protein product is CASSLGSDGNIQYF.

This clonotype was recorded once. The rearrangement uses TRBV7-8 and TRBJ2-5, with D possibly TRBD2 on 6 matching bases. From germline, CDR1 is SGHVS and CDR2 FQNEAQ. Trimming left V 1 base short and J 5 bases short, with 11 bases between. The CDR3 loop spans 14 amino acids. The CDR3 reads CASSLEEGRETQYF. The CDR3 DNA reads as TGTGCCAGCAGCTTAGAAGAGGGGAGGGAGACCCAGTACTTC.

The rearrangement joins TRBV5-1 to TRBJ2-3; TRBD2 aligns across 9 bases. Germline V gene data show CDR1 as SGHRS and CDR2 as YFSETQ. The length of the CDR3 is 16 residues. V shed 1 base and J 6 bases; nucleotides not matched to a gene: 9. DNA for the CDR3: TGCGCCAGCAGCTTGTCCCCAGCGGGGGGCGGGGATACGCAGTATTTT. Translation gives CASSLSPAGGGDTQYF.

J is TRBJ2-1 and V is TRBV7-2, with TRBD2 matching 12 bases. Looked up from germline, CDR1 is SGHTA and CDR2 is FQGNSA. There are 15 residues in the CDR3. Trimming took 5 bases from V and 5 from J; bases not matched to a gene: 4. This CDR3 reads CASSITSGGNNEQFF. In DNA form, the CDR3 reads TGTGCCAGCAGCATCACTAGCGGGGGGAACAATGAGCAGTTCTTC. The whole variable domain, filled in from reference TRBV7-2 and TRBJ2-1, reads GAGVSQSPSNKVTEKGKDVELRCDPISGHTALYWYRQSLGQGLEFLIYFQGNSAPDKSGLPSDRFSAERTGGSVSTLTIQRTQQEDSAVYLCASSITSGGNNEQFFGPGTRLTVL.

The chain's CDR3 is CSVGPGGREQFF. The DNA for the CDR3 is TGCAGCGTTGGCCCAGGGGGACGCGAGCAGTTCTTC. The genes are TRBV29-1 and TRBJ2-1; 7 bases line up with TRBD1. The CDR3 covers 12 residues. CDR1 and CDR2 from the germline V gene are SQVTM and ANQGSEA. V gave up 4 bases and J gave up 10 bases; unmatched junction bases: 7.

The V call is TRBV9, the J call TRBJ2-1; D possibly corresponds to TRBD2 (6 bases). The germline V gene encodes CDR1 SGDLS and CDR2 YYNGEE. V was pared by 0 bases and J by 4 bases, with 11 bases between. The CDR3 length is 15 residues. The CDR3 region has the DNA TGTGCCAGCAGCGTAGATGAGGGGACTTACAATGAGCAGTTCTTC. Protein sequence: CASSVDEGTYNEQFF.

The chain has TRBV29-1 and TRBJ1-5, with TRBD1 as a possible D gene (5 bases). The length of the CDR3 is 14 residues. Trimming cost V 6 bases and J 0 bases, with 12 bases left between them. CDR1 and CDR2 from the germline V gene are SQVTM and ANQGSEA. DNA of the CDR3: TGCAGCGTGGGGGATGGGGATAGCAATCAGCCCCAGCATTTT. This gives the protein CSVGDGDSNQPQHF.

This chain joins TRBV6-6 and TRBJ2-5; the D gene is possibly TRBD1 (6 bases). Trimming removed 0 bases from V and 4 bases from J, with 9 bases in between. The V gene's germline CDR1 is MNHNY and CDR2 SVGAGI (reference sequence). CDR3 length: 14 amino acids. DNA of the CDR3: TGTGCCAGCAGTTACTCGAGCAGGGGAGAGACCCAGTACTTC. Its translation is CASSYSSRGETQYF.

The CDR3 reads CASTLGFDTEAFF. The CDR3 DNA reads TGTGCCAGCACTCTAGGGTTTGACACTGAAGCTTTCTTT. The rearrangement joins TRBV12-3 or TRBV12-4 to TRBJ1-1; D gene uncertain. V gave up 7 bases and J gave up 3 bases, with 12 bases separating them. The CDR3 loop spans 13 amino acids.

The V and J genes are TRBV20-1 and TRBJ1-1; TRBD1 matches at 8 bases. The CDR3 spans 14 residues. With 4 bases clipped from V and 3 bases from J, the junction kept 7 bases outside the gene matches. Germline V gene data show CDR1 as DFQATT and CDR2 as SNEGSKA (reference sequence). This chain's CDR3 is CSATRRGPDTEAFF. DNA of the CDR3: TGCAGTGCTACTCGCAGGGGGCCTGACACTGAAGCTTTCTTT.

This clonotype was picked up a small number of times. V is TRBV4-2 and J is TRBJ2-2; the D is unclear. The ends were cut back, 3 bases at V and 5 bases at J, with 4 bases in the middle. Looked up from germline, CDR1 is LGHNA and CDR2 is YNFKEQ. CDR3 length equals 12 residues. The CDR3 reads CASSQVTGELFF. In nucleotides, the CDR3 is TGTGCCAGCAGCCAGGTTACCGGGGAGCTGTTTTTT.

The chain uses TRBV5-1 and TRBJ2-4; TRBD2 aligns across 8 bases. In germline, CDR1 is SGHRS, CDR2 YFSETQ. The CDR3 sequence is 16 residues long. The V segment lost 4 bases and the J segment 1 base; nucleotides outside the gene matches: 7. CDR3 nucleotide sequence: TGCGCCAGCAGCCCAACGATAGCGGGGGCCAAAAACATTCAGTACTTC. Its protein is CASSPTIAGAKNIQYF.

This sequence joins TRBV20-1 and TRBJ2-7; 12 bases are shared with TRBD2. Germline V gene data show CDR1 as DFQATT and CDR2 as SNEGSKA (reference sequence). This CDR3 is built from 14 residues. Losses at the gene ends were 5 bases for V and 7 bases for J; bases not matched to a gene: 9. The CDR3 protein is CSAFRLAGAREQYF. The CDR3 DNA sequence: TGCAGTGCTTTCAGACTAGCGGGGGCTAGGGAGCAGTACTTC.

The rearrangement uses TRBV3-1 and TRBJ2-4; a weak D match, TRBD1 (6 bases). The CDR3 length is 16 residues. From germline, CDR1 is LGHDT and CDR2 YNNKEL (reference sequence). V was clipped by 0 bases and J by 8 bases, with 17 bases between them. CDR3 region: CASSQERLQGRYIQYF. The CDR3 DNA reads as TGTGCCAGCAGCCAAGAAAGATTACAGGGAAGGTACATTCAGTACTTC.

The chain has TRBV29-1 and TRBJ1-2; D is undetermined. Per germline, CDR1 SQVTM and CDR2 ANQGSEA. V lost 6 bases, J lost 6 bases, and 14 bases lay in between. The CDR3 contains 12 residues. CDR3 DNA sequence: TGCAGCGTCCTTGAAGAGGACGATGGCTACACCTTC. This translates into CSVLEEDDGYTF.

This CDR3 reads CASSLNLGSYNEQFF. CDR3 coding DNA: TGCGCCAGCAGCTTGAATCTTGGGTCCTACAATGAGCAGTTCTTC. The chain joins TRBV5-1 to TRBJ2-1; no clear D. CDR3 length equals 15 residues. Germline CDR1 and CDR2: SGHRS and YFSETQ. V gave up 1 base and J gave up 1 base, with 9 bases separating them.

The chain is built from TRBV20-1 and TRBJ2-3; D ambiguous. V lost 0 bases, J lost 8 bases, and 15 bases lay in between. Germline lookup yields CDR1 DFQATT and CDR2 SNEGSKA (reference sequence). This CDR3 region has 14 residues. This chain's CDR3 is CSARDGSGEFTQYF. In DNA, the CDR3 is TGCAGTGCTAGAGATGGTTCAGGAGAGTTTACGCAGTATTTT.

The V call is TRBV7-6, the J call TRBJ2-5; D may be TRBD2 (5 bases). With 1 base removed from V and 4 bases from J, the gap between germline ends came to 10 bases. Germline V gene lookup returns CDR1 SGHVS and CDR2 FNYEAQ. This CDR3 comprises 14 residues. The CDR3, as DNA: TGTGCCAGCAGCTTAGATTTCGGAGGAGAGACCCAGTACTTC. Protein: CASSLDFGGETQYF.

J is TRBJ2-4 and V is TRBV19; D not certain. This CDR3 is built from 15 residues. Germline assignment: CDR1 LNHDA and CDR2 SQIVND (reference sequence). V was cut by 0 bases and J by 4 bases, with 10 bases left in between. The CDR3 protein is CASSIDWLGKNIQYF. CDR3 nucleotides: TGTGCCAGTAGTATAGATTGGTTGGGGAAAAACATTCAGTACTTC.

The chain carries TRBV29-1 and TRBJ2-3; D may be TRBD2 (7 bases). This CDR3 has 13 residues. Germline CDR1 reads SQVTM; CDR2 reads ANQGSEA. CDR3 region: CSARGAEADTQYF. For the CDR3, the DNA is TGCAGTGCCCGGGGGGCCGAGGCAGATACGCAGTATTTT.

The rearrangement joins TRBV7-3 to TRBJ2-1; no clear D gene. The V and J ends lost 1 base and 10 bases respectively, with 11 bases between them. Per germline, CDR1 SGHTA and CDR2 FQGTGA. The CDR3 runs to 13 residues. The DNA for the CDR3 is TGTGCCAGCAGCTTAAACATAGTCGGAGAGCAGTTCTTC. This sequence encodes CASSLNIVGEQFF.

The chain couples TRBV6-5 to TRBJ1-1; the D is unclear. V was cut by 5 bases and J by 2 bases, with 15 bases left in between. The CDR3 sequence is 15 residues long. Germline CDR1 and CDR2: MNHEY and SVGAGI. CDR3 amino acids: CASSRNPQPNTEAFF. The CDR3, as DNA: TGTGCCAGCAGTCGAAATCCCCAGCCTAACACTGAAGCTTTCTTT.

The genes are TRBV6-5 and TRBJ1-6, with a weak D call TRBD1 (5 bases). V was cut by 7 bases and J by 10 bases, with 14 bases left in between. Germline CDR1 is MNHEY and CDR2 is SVGAGI. The CDR3 covers 13 residues. In DNA form, the CDR3 reads TGTGCCAGCAACGCCGAGGGGCGGTCACCCCTCCACTTT. It is translated as CASNAEGRSPLHF.

V and J are TRBV29-1 and TRBJ2-4, with 9 nucleotides matching TRBD1. The V gene's germline CDR1 is SQVTM and CDR2 ANQGSEA. Trimming removed 4 bases from V and 8 bases from J; junction bases left unmatched: 12. This CDR3 region has 15 residues. The CDR3 region is CSVGVPGQGRDIQYF. For the CDR3, the DNA is TGCAGCGTTGGGGTACCGGGACAGGGTCGGGACATTCAGTACTTC.

V and J are TRBV7-9 and TRBJ2-1; D not resolved. The CDR3 has 15 residues. Trimming removed 1 base from V and 3 bases from J, with 10 bases in between. Germline assignment: CDR1 SEHNR and CDR2 FQNEAQ (reference sequence). The CDR3 protein is CASSLVSQYYNEQFF. CDR3 DNA sequence: TGTGCCAGCAGCTTAGTGAGTCAGTACTACAATGAGCAGTTCTTC.

The gene calls are TRBV12-3 or TRBV12-4 and TRBJ1-6, with 10 bases aligning to TRBD1. V gave up 6 bases and J gave up 10 bases; unmatched junction bases: 9. This CDR3 has 15 amino acids. This chain's CDR3 is CASRSKTGGLSPLHF. For the CDR3, the DNA is TGTGCCAGCAGATCGAAGACAGGGGGCTTGTCACCCCTCCACTTT.

The chain employs TRBV20-1 and TRBJ1-6, with D uncertain. Germline-derived CDR1 and CDR2 are DFQATT and SNEGSKA (reference sequence). V lost 3 bases and J 0 bases, leaving 9 bases between the germline ends. The CDR3 runs 15 residues. CDR3 region: CSARAESSYNSPLHF. DNA for the CDR3: TGCAGTGCTAGGGCCGAAAGCTCCTATAATTCACCCCTCCACTTT.

The chain joins TRBV9 to TRBJ2-5; D gene uncertain. Germline CDR1 is SGDLS and CDR2 is YYNGEE. CDR3 length: 13 amino acids. Trimming pared 0 bases from V and 5 bases from J, leaving 8 bases between. CDR3 in DNA: TGTGCCAGCAGCGTAGCTCCGGGCGAGACCCAGTACTTC. Translated: CASSVAPGETQYF.

The J gene is TRBJ1-6, the V gene TRBV25-1, with D possibly matching TRBD1 (6 bases). CDR3 length: 16 residues. Germline V gene sequence: CDR1 MGHDK, CDR2 SYGVNS. V gave up 6 bases and J gave up 13 bases, with 25 bases separating them. The CDR3 DNA reads as TGTGCCAGCAGAGATATTAGACGGGGGGAGAGGGGGCCCCTCCACTTT. Amino acid sequence: CASRDIRRGERGPLHF.